This T cell receptor (beta chain) was obtained from a study of blood T cell repertoires in COVID-19. Study as a whole: Collection of acute and convalescent COVID-19 samples took place in the United States, Italy and Spain. PBMCs, B-cell-depleted T cells, or T cells were the source of the cDNA or gDNA that made up the material.

Germline lookup yields CDR1 KGHSH and CDR2 LQKENI. The CDR3 is made up of 16 amino acids. V shed 2 bases, J shed 9 bases, and the junction held 8 bases outside the gene matches. Authors' processing steps: How many nucleated cells were present was estimated from reference gene primer amplification. Assay used: immunoSEQ multiplex PCR; TCRdb lists only in-frame clones, some missing. Clone size and the V and J calls come from that table; the DNA yielded D and trimming. The data show 200,000 or so clones, around 85% seen once. The rearrangement joins TRBV18 to TRBJ2-1, with 12 positions matching TRBD1. The TCR was taken from a woman between 65 and 79 years old with acute or convalescent COVID-19. Sequences were obtained from peripheral blood. CDR3 sequence: CASSPEVGQGALEQFF. The CDR3 DNA sequence: TGTGCCAGCTCACCAGAGGTGGGACAGGGGGCGCTTGAGCAGTTCTTC.